Presented here are 8 T cell receptor beta chains from one specimen sequenced in a study of blood T cell repertoires in COVID-19 (dated by TCRdb to about 2020). Libraries came from the immunoSEQ multiplex PCR assay. Here the immuneACCESS table is served through TCRdb, limited to in-frame sequences with V and J called. Missing clones are a known gap in these copies; in checked studies unresolved V genes cover under half, and the rest lacks a known reason. Counted in this sample were about 300,000 clones; 70% to 90% of them appeared once. The ten top clones hold roughly 4% of the sample. Sequencing was carried out using PBMCs or T cells enriched from blood (not recorded which). Receptors were obtained from a man aged 25 to 45 who had recovered from COVID-19.

This chain joins TRBV7-9 and TRBJ1-4; TRBD1 matches at 7 bases. This CDR3 has 13 residues. CDR1 SEHNR and CDR2 FQNEAQ come from the germline V gene (reference sequence). V lost 3 bases to trimming and J lost 8 bases; unmatched junction nucleotides: 3. CDR3 DNA: TGTGCCAGCAGCTTGGGACAGCGGGAAAAACTGTTTTTT. Its protein is CASSLGQREKLFF.

The chain employs TRBV11-2 and TRBJ1-2; D uncertain. Germline V CDR1 and CDR2: SGHAT, FQNNGV. The germline V and J ends were trimmed by 3 bases and 5 bases, with 19 bases remaining between them. This CDR3 is 16 amino acids long. CDR3 amino acids: CASSFKGRVGEYGYTF. CDR3 nucleotide sequence: TGTGCCAGCAGCTTCAAAGGGCGGGTCGGAGAGTATGGCTACACCTTC.

The chain uses TRBV2 and TRBJ2-1; 8 nucleotides match TRBD1. The CDR3 covers 15 residues. V was pared by 8 bases and J by 6 bases, with 12 bases of the junction left unmatched. Germline CDR1 and CDR2: SNHLY and FYNNEI. CDR3 loop: CASLGADREVNEQFF. The CDR3 DNA follows: TGTGCCAGCTTGGGCGCGGACAGGGAGGTCAATGAGCAGTTCTTC.

CDR3 loop: CATRNRGLGENQPQHF. For the CDR3, the DNA is TGTGCCACCAGAAATCGAGGGCTTGGGGAAAATCAGCCCCAGCATTTT. The chain has TRBV15 and TRBJ1-5; D not resolved. Germline V gene lookup returns CDR1 LNHNV and CDR2 YYDKDF (reference sequence). The CDR3 sequence is 16 residues long. Deletions cut 6 bases from V and 4 bases from J, with 19 bases between.

The chain joins TRBV18 to TRBJ1-5, with D uncertain. CDR1 KGHSH and CDR2 LQKENI come from the germline V gene. V was shortened by 3 bases and J by 7 bases, with 10 bases between the two germline ends. The CDR3 sequence is 13 residues long. The CDR3 DNA reads as TGTGCCAGCTCACCGGTATCGGGACAGCCCCAGCATTTT. This codes for CASSPVSGQPQHF.

The V and J genes are TRBV2 and TRBJ1-5, with unresolved D. Trimming pared 6 bases from V and 5 bases from J, leaving 11 bases between. Germline CDR1 SNHLY, CDR2 FYNNEI. The length of the CDR3 is 13 residues. In DNA form, the CDR3 reads TGTGCCAGCAGAGTTACCCGGGATCAGCCCCAGCATTTT. This encodes CASRVTRDQPQHF.

This rearrangement joins TRBV2 to TRBJ1-3; D is possibly TRBD1 (5 bases). Germline loops: CDR1 SNHLY, CDR2 FYNNEI. The CDR3 is 15 amino acids. V was clipped by 7 bases and J by 0 bases, with 13 bases between them. The CDR3 sequence is CASTRTPSSGNTIYF. In DNA form, the CDR3 reads TGTGCCAGCACCAGGACACCGAGCTCTGGAAACACCATATATTTT. The variable domain in full, completed from reference TRBV2 and TRBJ1-3, reads EPEVTQTPSHQVTQMGQEVILRCVPISNHLYFYWYRQILGQKVEFLVSFYNNEISEKSEIFDDQFSVERPDGSNFTLKIRSTKLEDSAMYFCASTRTPSSGNTIYFGEGSWLTVV.

The CDR3 DNA sequence: TGTGCCACCAGGACAGGGTCGGCTCGTGGGAGCTCCTACAATGAGCAGTTCTTC. Amino acids: CATRTGSARGSSYNEQFF. The rearrangement links TRBV24-1 to TRBJ2-1, with TRBD1 matching 7 bases. The CDR3 totals 18 residues. With V trimmed by 7 bases and J by 0 bases, 14 bases remained unmatched. CDR1 is KGHDR and CDR2 is SFDVKD in the germline V gene.